A single sample is the source of the 13 T cell receptor beta chains below, sequenced in a study of regulatory T cells in long-lasting Graves disease. To make TCR beta libraries, researchers used iRepertoire HTBI primers and Arm-PCR of CDR3 regions. Using its own MiXCR run on the multiplex PCR reads, TCRdb lists one record per CDR3 protein. The table shows around 400,000 distinct CDR3 sequences, with 12% occurring only once. The time point was: newly diagnosed GD, antithyroid drugs for less than 3 months. Following extraction of RNA from PBMCs, that RNA was used to make the TCR library. This sample also belongs to another study, concerning T cells in Graves' hyperthyroidism and ophthalmopathy.

Sample: peripheral blood mononuclear cells (PBMCs), taken at new diagnosis, from a patient treated with antithyroid drugs. All receptors come from a woman between 18 and 30 years old with Graves disease.

This clonotype was seen ten or more times. The CDR3 reads CASSTYGDYNEQFF. The CDR3, as DNA: TGTGCCAGCAGTACCTACGGCGATTACAATGAGCAGTTCTTC. The rearrangement links TRBV6-2 or TRBV6-3 to TRBJ2-1, with D unresolved. CDR1 and CDR2 from the germline V gene are MNHEY and SVGEGT. V shed 5 bases and J shed 4 bases, with 12 bases lying between them. The CDR3 contains 14 residues.

At least ten counts were recorded for this clonotype. J is TRBJ2-1 and V is TRBV28, with TRBD2 matching 9 bases. Looked up from germline, CDR1 is MDHEN and CDR2 is SYDVKM. V was clipped by 8 bases and J by 6 bases; unmatched bases: 11. The CDR3 spans 15 residues. CDR3 region: CASSYLAGRGNEQFF. CDR3 coding DNA: TGTGCCAGCTCCTATCTAGCGGGAAGGGGCAATGAGCAGTTCTTC.

This clonotype was counted at least ten times. The chain couples TRBV14 to TRBJ2-1; TRBD1 matches at 7 bases. Germline V gives CDR1 SGHDN, CDR2 FVKESK. J gave up 0 bases and V 4 bases, and 9 bases lay outside the gene matches. This CDR3 contains 17 residues. The CDR3 loop is CASSLAPRDSSYNEQFF. The CDR3 DNA follows: TGTGCCAGCAGCCTCGCACCCCGGGACAGCTCCTACAATGAGCAGTTCTTC. Together with reference TRBV14 and TRBJ2-1, the CDR3 gives the full variable domain: EAGVTQFPSHSVIEKGQTVTLRCDPISGHDNLYWYRRVMGKEIKFLLHFVKESKQDESGMPNNRFLAERTGGTYSTLKVQPAELEDSGVYFCASSLAPRDSSYNEQFFGPGTRLTVL.

This clonotype occurred many times. The chain carries TRBV12-3 or TRBV12-4 and TRBJ2-4; no clear D. There are 15 residues in the CDR3. V dropped 6 bases and J dropped 0 bases, with 12 bases sitting between them. This CDR3 reads CASRPLVLAKNIQYF. DNA for the CDR3: TGTGCCAGCAGACCTCTAGTCCTAGCCAAAAACATTCAGTACTTC.

This clonotype was picked up many times. The rearrangement uses TRBV24-1 and TRBJ1-5; possibly TRBD1 for D (6 bases). V lost 5 bases and J 2 bases, leaving 21 bases between the germline ends. CDR3 length equals 18 residues. Germline V lookup: CDR1 KGHDR, CDR2 SFDVKD. As DNA, the CDR3 is TGTGCCACCAGTGCCGACCCGGGAGGGGGGGTTGGCAATCAGCCCCAGCATTTT. Protein: CATSADPGGGVGNQPQHF.

This clonotype occurred many times. The V call is TRBV7-2, the J call TRBJ1-1; D ambiguous. The CDR3 is 15 residues long. Germline-derived CDR1 and CDR2 are SGHTA and FQGNSA. The V end was cut by 1 base, the J end by 1 base, with 10 bases between. The CDR3 nucleotides read TGTGCCAGCAGCTTAGGTTACAGACAGAACACTGAAGCTTTCTTT. It encodes CASSLGYRQNTEAFF.

This clonotype has a count of ten or more. V and J are TRBV2 and TRBJ2-2; weak D call: TRBD1 (6 bases). The germline gives CDR1 SNHLY, CDR2 FYNNEI. CDR3 length equals 16 residues. Trimming removed 7 bases at V and 6 bases at J, with 21 bases between. This chain's CDR3 is CASKLGAGYMAGELFF. The CDR3, as DNA: TGTGCCAGCAAACTGGGGGCCGGTTATATGGCCGGGGAGCTGTTTTTT.

This chain connects TRBV6-2 or TRBV6-3 to TRBJ1-1; possible D gene TRBD1, 5 bases. The CDR3 sequence is 14 residues long. The V and J ends lost 2 bases and 0 bases respectively, with 7 bases between them. Germline V gene data show CDR1 as MNHEY and CDR2 as SVGEGT. The CDR3 is CASSYRGVNTEAFF. DNA for the CDR3: TGTGCCAGCAGTTACCGGGGGGTGAACACTGAAGCTTTCTTT.

This clonotype was observed at least ten times. V and J are TRBV7-9 and TRBJ2-1, with D uncertain. Germline CDR1 is SEHNR and CDR2 is FQNEAQ (reference sequence). The CDR3 length is 13 residues. The V and J ends lost 5 bases and 6 bases respectively, with 11 bases between them. The CDR3 loop is CASSLIDRNEQFF. The CDR3 bases are TGTGCCAGCAGCCTTATTGACCGCAATGAGCAGTTCTTC.

This clonotype showed up many times. The chain has TRBV2 and TRBJ1-2, with 10 nucleotides matching TRBD1. V lost 8 bases and J lost 7; bases outside the gene matches: 16. CDR1 and CDR2 from the germline V gene are SNHLY and FYNNEI. This CDR3 is built from 16 residues. CDR3 DNA: TGTGCCAGCGAGGGGTTCGACAGGGGGCGCGGTAGTGGCTACACCTTC. It is translated as CASEGFDRGRGSGYTF.

The chain combines TRBV20-1 with TRBJ2-7; 12 bases match TRBD2. In germline, CDR1 is DFQATT, CDR2 SNEGSKA (reference sequence). V lost 8 bases and J lost 4; bases outside the gene matches: 6. CDR3 length: 13 amino acids. This CDR3 reads CSTTSGSQYEQYF. CDR3 nucleotides: TGCAGTACGACTAGCGGGAGTCAGTACGAGCAGTACTTC.

This clonotype appeared a few times. The chain links TRBV6-2 or TRBV6-3 to TRBJ2-7, with D perhaps given as TRBD1 or TRBD2 (5 bases each). CDR3 length: 14 residues. Trimming took 6 bases from V and 7 from J, leaving 19 bases between them. CDR1 is MNHEY and CDR2 is SVGEGT in the germline V gene. The CDR3 DNA reads as TGTGCCAGCAGCAATACGCCGGGGCTCGGAGAGCAGTACGTC. As protein: CASSNTPGLGEQYV.

As regards this clonotype: A much larger clone differs from this one at a single base, so this may be a read error. The chain recombines TRBV5-1 with TRBJ2-1, with 12 positions matching TRBD2. The assigned J gene may be wrong: the sequence end matches TRBJ2-5 better. Germline V lookup: CDR1 SGHRS, CDR2 YFSETQ. This CDR3 is 15 amino acids long. DNA for the CDR3: TGCGCCAGCAGCCAAGGACTAGCGGGGCAAGGGACCCAGTACTTC. Its protein is CASSQGLAGQGTQYF.